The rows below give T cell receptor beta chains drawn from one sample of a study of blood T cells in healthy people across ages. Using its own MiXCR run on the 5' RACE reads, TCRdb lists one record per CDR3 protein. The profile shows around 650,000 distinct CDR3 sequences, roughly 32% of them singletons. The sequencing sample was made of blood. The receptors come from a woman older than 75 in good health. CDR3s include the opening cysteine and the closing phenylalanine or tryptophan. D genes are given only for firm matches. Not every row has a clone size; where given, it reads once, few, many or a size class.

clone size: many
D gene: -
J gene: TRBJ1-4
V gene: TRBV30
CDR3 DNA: TGTGCCTGGAGTGTGACAGGTCTGACTAATGAAAAACTGTTTTTT
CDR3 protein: CAWSVTGLTNEKLFF

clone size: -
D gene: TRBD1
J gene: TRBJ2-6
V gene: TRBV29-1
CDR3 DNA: TGCAGCGTGTCCAGGGGGACTGGGGCCAACGTCCTGACTTTC
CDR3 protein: CSVSRGTGANVLTF

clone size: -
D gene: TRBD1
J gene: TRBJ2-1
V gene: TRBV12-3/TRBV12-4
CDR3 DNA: TGTGCCAGCAGCCCCGGGACAGGGGATTACAATGAGCAGTTCTTC
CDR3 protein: CASSPGTGDYNEQFF

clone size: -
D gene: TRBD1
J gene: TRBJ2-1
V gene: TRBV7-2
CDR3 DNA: TGTGCCGGCAGCCCAGGGGGACCCAAGGGGGAGCAGTTCTTC
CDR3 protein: CAGSPGGPKGEQFF

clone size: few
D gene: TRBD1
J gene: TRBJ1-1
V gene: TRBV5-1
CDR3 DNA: TGCGCCAGCAGCACTTCCGCCGGGACAGGTGAAGCTTTCTTT
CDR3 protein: CASSTSAGTGEAFF

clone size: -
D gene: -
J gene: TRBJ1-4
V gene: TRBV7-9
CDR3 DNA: TGTGCCAGCAGCTTTGCAGGGGCAACTAATGAAAAACTGTTTTTT
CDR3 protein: CASSFAGATNEKLFF

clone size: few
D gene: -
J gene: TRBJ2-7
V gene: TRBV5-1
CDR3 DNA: TGCGCCAGCAGCGGGGCCGGGACAAGGGCCTACGAGCAGTACTTC
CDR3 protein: CASSGAGTRAYEQYF

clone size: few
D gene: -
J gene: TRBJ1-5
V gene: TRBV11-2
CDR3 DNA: TGTGCCAGCAGCTTAGTACGCGATCAGCCCCAGCATTTT
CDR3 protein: CASSLVRDQPQHF

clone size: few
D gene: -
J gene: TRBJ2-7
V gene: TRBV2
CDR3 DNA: TGTGCCAGCAACGGAGGGCGGGGCAGGCAGTACTTC
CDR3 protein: CASNGGRGRQYF

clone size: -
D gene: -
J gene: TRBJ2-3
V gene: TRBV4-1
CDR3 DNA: TGCGCCAGCAGCCAAGAGGGGAGGACAGATACGCAGTATTTT
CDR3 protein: CASSQEGRTDTQYF